Listed here are 15 T cell receptor beta chains from one sample, sequenced in a study of OX40 agonist ivuxolimab in advanced cancers. Assay used: immunoSEQ multiplex PCR; TCRdb lists only in-frame clones, some missing. The sample lists some 95,000 clones; around 90% were seen once. Here the sequenced sample was CD4+ or CD8+ T cells sorted from blood, taken in a trial of the OX40 agonist ivuxolimab. The receptors derive from an adult with an advanced solid tumor such as melanoma, head and neck, liver or kidney cancer.

Concerning this clone itself: Other nucleotide sequences from this sample produce the same CDR3. This chain uses TRBV19 with TRBJ2-2; D not certain. CDR3 size: 15 residues. V lost 3 bases and J lost 0, with 8 bases in between. CDR1 is LNHDA, CDR2 SQIVND, per germline (reference sequence). The CDR3 nucleotides are TGTGCCAGTAGTATTGTACGGTCGAACACCGGGGAGCTGTTTTTT. The encoded protein is CASSIVRSNTGELFF.

The rearrangement joins TRBV19 to TRBJ1-3, with TRBD1 identical over 7 bases. The germline gives CDR1 LNHDA, CDR2 SQIVND (reference sequence). Unmatched junction bases numbered 13, after V lost 9 bases and J lost 5 bases. The CDR3 is made up of 15 amino acids. For the CDR3, the DNA is TGTGCCAGCCCAACCGCAGGGGGTTCTAGAAACACCATATATTTT. This gives the protein CASPTAGGSRNTIYF.

Here the CDR3 DNA reads TGTGCCAGCAGCGGACACAAGACGGGGACTACAACTAATGAAAAACTGTTTTTT. Translating it yields CASSGHKTGTTTNEKLFF. The chain joins TRBV5-4 to TRBJ1-4, with D perhaps matching TRBD1 (5 bases). CDR1 is SGHNT, CDR2 YYREEE, per germline (reference sequence). V lost 4 bases, J lost 0 bases, and 19 bases lay in between. The CDR3 spans 18 residues. Variable domain in full (rest from reference TRBV5-4 and TRBJ1-4): ETGVTQSPTHLIKTRGQQVTLRCSSQSGHNTVSWYQQALGQGPQFIFQYYREEENGRGNFPPRFSGLQFPNYSSELNVNALELDDSALYLCASSGHKTGTTTNEKLFFGSGTQLSVL.

The chain has TRBV9 and TRBJ2-3, with 9 bases lining up with TRBD2. The CDR3 loop spans 16 amino acids. The J segment lost 1 base and the V segment lost 0 bases, leaving 3 bases of the junction unmatched. Per the germline V gene, CDR1 is SGDLS and CDR2 is YYNGEE. CDR3 region: CASSVDAGGGTDTQYF. CDR3 sequence (DNA): TGTGCCAGCAGCGTAGATGCGGGGGGGGGCACAGATACGCAGTATTTT.

The chain carries TRBV10-1 and TRBJ2-1, with D possibly being TRBD2 (5 bases). This CDR3 comprises 13 residues. V dropped 3 bases and J dropped 6 bases, with 9 bases sitting between them. Germline CDR1 is WNHNN and CDR2 is SYGVQD (reference sequence). The CDR3 spells CASSDRGINEQFF. In DNA, the CDR3 is TGCGCCAGCAGTGATCGGGGAATCAATGAGCAGTTCTTC.

V usage is TRBV6-1 and J usage is TRBJ1-2; perhaps TRBD1 as D (6 bases). V shed 8 bases and J shed 9 bases, with 19 bases lying between them. This CDR3 contains 13 residues. CDR1 MNHNS and CDR2 SASEGT come from the germline V gene. The CDR3 here is CASSPGARFSYTF. Here the CDR3 DNA reads TGTGCCAGCTCCCCGGGGGCCAGGTTCAGCTACACCTTC.

The chain joins TRBV5-4 to TRBJ2-5; the D gene is possibly TRBD1 (5 bases). V was trimmed by 0 bases and J by 5 bases, leaving 11 bases between them. This CDR3 spans 14 amino acids. Germline loops: CDR1 SGHNT, CDR2 YYREEE (reference sequence). For the CDR3, the DNA is TGTGCCAGCAGCTTGGAGCAGGGTCCCGAGACCCAGTACTTC. Its protein product is CASSLEQGPETQYF.

The chain joins TRBV7-3 to TRBJ2-1; D may be TRBD1 or TRBD2 (6 bases each). The CDR3 extends over 14 amino acids. The V end lost 1 base, the J end lost 8 bases, and 12 bases lay between the germline ends. Germline CDR1 and CDR2: SGHTA and FQGTGA. CDR3 nucleotides: TGTGCCAGCAGCTTAAACCGGGGGCCGGATGAGCAGTTCTTC. This translates into CASSLNRGPDEQFF.

The chain couples TRBV6-5 to TRBJ1-6, with a possible D match to TRBD1 (6 bases). CDR1 is MNHEY and CDR2 is SVGAGI in the germline V gene. There are 14 residues in the CDR3. The ends were cut back, 5 bases at V and 10 bases at J, with 15 bases in the middle. CDR3 in amino acids: CASSNKGVGSPLHF. The CDR3, as DNA: TGTGCCAGCAGTAACAAGGGGGTCGGCTCACCCCTCCACTTT.

The V gene is TRBV19, the J gene TRBJ2-5; D is uncertain. CDR1 and CDR2 (germline): LNHDA, SQIVND (reference sequence). V lost 4 bases and J 5 bases, leaving 8 bases between the germline ends. The CDR3 is made up of 12 amino acids. CDR3 nucleotides: TGTGCCAGTAGTAACCTTTGGGAGACCCAGTACTTC. Amino acid sequence: CASSNLWETQYF.

The rearrangement links TRBV6-1 to TRBJ1-4; D remains unclear. Germline CDR1 MNHNS, CDR2 SASEGT. The CDR3 consists of 11 residues. Trimming left V 8 bases short and J 16 bases short, with 17 bases between. In nucleotides, the CDR3 is TGTGCCAGCCGAAGCGGCATACGGGCGTTTTTT. As protein: CASRSGIRAFF.

V is TRBV6-7 and J is TRBJ1-5; possibly TRBD1 for D (5 bases). TRBV6-7 is labeled an ORF, and its function is uncertain. With 2 bases removed from V and 12 bases from J, the gap between germline ends came to 11 bases. This CDR3 is built from 12 residues. This CDR3 reads CASSYGDDRQHF. For the CDR3, the DNA is TGTGCCAGCAGTTACGGGGACGATCGCCAGCATTTT.

The chain uses TRBV29-1 and TRBJ2-3; D tentatively fits TRBD1 or TRBD2 (5 bases each). Germline CDR1 is SQVTM and CDR2 is ANQGSEA. CDR3 size: 14 residues. V dropped 1 base and J dropped 4 bases, with 12 bases sitting between them. The CDR3 protein is CSVEGPGRPDTQYF. The CDR3 DNA reads TGCAGCGTTGAAGGACCGGGACGCCCAGATACGCAGTATTTT.

This clone was counted once. V usage is TRBV4-1 and J usage is TRBJ1-2; D is perhaps TRBD1 (5 bases). CDR3 length equals 13 residues. CDR1 and CDR2 (germline): MGHRA, YSYEKL. Between the trimmed V and J ends, which lost 6 bases and 3 bases, there was a span of 11 bases. The CDR3 DNA reads TGCGCCAGCAGTAGGGTAGGGGACTATGGCTACACCTTC. This gives the protein CASSRVGDYGYTF.

The V call is TRBV6-5, the J call TRBJ1-2; D call uncertain. From germline, CDR1 is MNHEY and CDR2 SVGAGI. Trimming left V 0 bases short and J 7 bases short, with 18 bases between. The CDR3 consists of 16 residues. CDR3 nucleotide sequence: TGTGCCAGCAGTTACTCCTTGCTGGGGTATGGAGGTGGCTACACCTTC. Its protein product is CASSYSLLGYGGGYTF.